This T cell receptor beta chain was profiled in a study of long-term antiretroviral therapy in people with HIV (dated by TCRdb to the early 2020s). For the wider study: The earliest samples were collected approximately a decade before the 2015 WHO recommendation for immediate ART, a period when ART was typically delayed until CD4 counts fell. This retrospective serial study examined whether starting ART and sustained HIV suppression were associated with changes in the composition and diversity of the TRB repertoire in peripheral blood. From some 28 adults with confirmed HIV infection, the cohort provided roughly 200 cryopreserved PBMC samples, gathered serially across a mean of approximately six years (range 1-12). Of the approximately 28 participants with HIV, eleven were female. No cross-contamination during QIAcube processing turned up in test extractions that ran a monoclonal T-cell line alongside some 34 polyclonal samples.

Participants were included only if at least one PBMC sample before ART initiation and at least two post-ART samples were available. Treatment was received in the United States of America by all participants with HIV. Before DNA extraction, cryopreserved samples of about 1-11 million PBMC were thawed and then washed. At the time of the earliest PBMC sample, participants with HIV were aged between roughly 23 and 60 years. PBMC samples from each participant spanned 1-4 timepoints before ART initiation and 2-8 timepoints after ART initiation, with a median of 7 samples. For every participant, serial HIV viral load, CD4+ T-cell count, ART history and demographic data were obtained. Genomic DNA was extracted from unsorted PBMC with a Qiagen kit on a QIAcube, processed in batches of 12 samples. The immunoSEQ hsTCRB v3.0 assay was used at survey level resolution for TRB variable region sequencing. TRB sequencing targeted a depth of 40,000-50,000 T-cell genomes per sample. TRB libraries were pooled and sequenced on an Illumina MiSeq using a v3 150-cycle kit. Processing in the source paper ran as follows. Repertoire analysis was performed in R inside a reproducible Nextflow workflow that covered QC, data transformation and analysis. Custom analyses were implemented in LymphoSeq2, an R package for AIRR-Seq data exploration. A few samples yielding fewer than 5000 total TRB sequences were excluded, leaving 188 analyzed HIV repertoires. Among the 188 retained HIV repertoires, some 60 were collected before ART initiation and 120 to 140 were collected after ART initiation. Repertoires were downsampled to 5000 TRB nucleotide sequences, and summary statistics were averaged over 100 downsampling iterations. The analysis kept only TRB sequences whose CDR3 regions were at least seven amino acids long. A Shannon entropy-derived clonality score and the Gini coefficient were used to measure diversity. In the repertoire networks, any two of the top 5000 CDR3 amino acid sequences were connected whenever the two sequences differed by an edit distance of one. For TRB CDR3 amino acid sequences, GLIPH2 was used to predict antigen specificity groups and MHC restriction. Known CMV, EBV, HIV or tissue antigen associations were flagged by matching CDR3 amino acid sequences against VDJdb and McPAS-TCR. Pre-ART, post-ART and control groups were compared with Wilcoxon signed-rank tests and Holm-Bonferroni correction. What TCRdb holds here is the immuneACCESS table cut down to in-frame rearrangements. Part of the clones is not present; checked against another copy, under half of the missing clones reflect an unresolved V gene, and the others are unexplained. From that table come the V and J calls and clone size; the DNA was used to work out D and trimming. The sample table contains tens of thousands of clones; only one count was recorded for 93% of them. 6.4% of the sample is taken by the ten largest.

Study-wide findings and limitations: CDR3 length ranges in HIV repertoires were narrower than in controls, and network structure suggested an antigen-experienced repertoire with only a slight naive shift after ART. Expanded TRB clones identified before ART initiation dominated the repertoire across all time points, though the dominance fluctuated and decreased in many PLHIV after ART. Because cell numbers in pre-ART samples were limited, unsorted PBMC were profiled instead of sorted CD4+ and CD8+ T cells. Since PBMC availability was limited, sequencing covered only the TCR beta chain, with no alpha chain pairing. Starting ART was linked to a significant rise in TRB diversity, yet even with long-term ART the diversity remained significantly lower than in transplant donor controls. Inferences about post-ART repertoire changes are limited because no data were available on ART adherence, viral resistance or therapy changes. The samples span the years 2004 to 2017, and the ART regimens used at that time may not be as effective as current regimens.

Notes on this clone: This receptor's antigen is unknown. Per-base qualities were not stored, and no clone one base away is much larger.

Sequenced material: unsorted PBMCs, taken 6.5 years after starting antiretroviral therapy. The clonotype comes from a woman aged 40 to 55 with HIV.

The CDR3 reads CASSRSRGEGNQPQHF. The base sequence is TGTGCCAGCAGCCGTTCCAGGGGAGAGGGCAATCAGCCCCAGCATTTT. The V and J segments used are TRBV7-9 and TRBJ1-5, and the D gene may be TRBD1, 6 bases matching. Looking up the germline V gene (reference sequence) yields CDR1 SEHNR and CDR2 FQNEAQ. From the cysteine up to the phenylalanine, the CDR3 has a length of 16 residues. The CDR3 DNA has 48 bases and is translated from base 1. V and J are truncated by 5 bases and 2 bases respectively, leaving an intervening sequence of 16 bases.